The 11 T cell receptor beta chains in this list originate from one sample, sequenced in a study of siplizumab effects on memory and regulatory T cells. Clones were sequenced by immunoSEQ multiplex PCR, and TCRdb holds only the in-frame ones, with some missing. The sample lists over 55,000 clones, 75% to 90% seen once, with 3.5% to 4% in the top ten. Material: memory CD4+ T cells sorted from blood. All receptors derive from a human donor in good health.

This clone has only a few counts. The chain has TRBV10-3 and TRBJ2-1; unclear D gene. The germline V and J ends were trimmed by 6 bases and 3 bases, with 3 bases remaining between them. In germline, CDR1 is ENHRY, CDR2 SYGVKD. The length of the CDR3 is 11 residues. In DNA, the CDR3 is TGTGCCATCAGGGACTACAATGAGCAGTTCTTC. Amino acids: CAIRDYNEQFF.

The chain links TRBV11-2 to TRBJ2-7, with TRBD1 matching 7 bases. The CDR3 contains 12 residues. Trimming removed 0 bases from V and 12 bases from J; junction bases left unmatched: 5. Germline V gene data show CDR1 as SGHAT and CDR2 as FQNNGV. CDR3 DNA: TGTGCCAGCAGCTTAGAAGACAGGGTGGTGTACTTC. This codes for CASSLEDRVVYF. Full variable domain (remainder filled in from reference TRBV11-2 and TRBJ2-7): EAGVAQSPRYKIIEKRQSVAFWCNPISGHATLYWYQQILGQGPKLLIQFQNNGVVDDSQLPKDRFSAERLKGVDSTLKIQPAKLEDSAVYLCASSLEDRVVYFGPGTRLTVT.

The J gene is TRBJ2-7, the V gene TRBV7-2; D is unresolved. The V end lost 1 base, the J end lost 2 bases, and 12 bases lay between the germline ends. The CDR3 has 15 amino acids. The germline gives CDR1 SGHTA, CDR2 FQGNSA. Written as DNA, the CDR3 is TGTGCCAGCAGCTTAGTTAGTCAATCCACCTACGAGCAGTACTTC. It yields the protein CASSLVSQSTYEQYF.

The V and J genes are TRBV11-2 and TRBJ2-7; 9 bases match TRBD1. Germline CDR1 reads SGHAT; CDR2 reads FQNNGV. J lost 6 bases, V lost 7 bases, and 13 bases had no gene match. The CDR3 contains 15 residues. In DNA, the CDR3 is TGTGCCAGCAACTCCATAACCGGGACAGGGACCGAGCAGTACTTC. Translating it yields CASNSITGTGTEQYF.

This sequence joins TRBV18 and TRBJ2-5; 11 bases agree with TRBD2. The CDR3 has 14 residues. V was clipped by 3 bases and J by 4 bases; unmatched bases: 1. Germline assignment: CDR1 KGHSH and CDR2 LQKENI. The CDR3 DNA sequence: TGTGCCAGCTCACCTGGGACTAGCGGAGAGACCCAGTACTTC. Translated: CASSPGTSGETQYF.

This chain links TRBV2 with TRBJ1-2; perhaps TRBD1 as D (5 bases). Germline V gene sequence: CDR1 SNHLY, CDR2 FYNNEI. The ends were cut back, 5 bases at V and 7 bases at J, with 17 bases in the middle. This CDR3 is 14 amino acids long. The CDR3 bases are TGTGCCAGCAGTCCCGGGACGCCTGGGGCTGGCTACACCTTC. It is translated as CASSPGTPGAGYTF. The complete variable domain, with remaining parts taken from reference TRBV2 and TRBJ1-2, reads EPEVTQTPSHQVTQMGQEVILRCVPISNHLYFYWYRQILGQKVEFLVSFYNNEISEKSEIFDDQFSVERPDGSNFTLKIRSTKLEDSAMYFCASSPGTPGAGYTFGSGTRLTVV.

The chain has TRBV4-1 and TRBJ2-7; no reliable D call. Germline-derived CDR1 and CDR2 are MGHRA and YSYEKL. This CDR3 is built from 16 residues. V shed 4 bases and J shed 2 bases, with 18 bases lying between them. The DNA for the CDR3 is TGCGCCAGCAGCCCGGACCTTGCCCCCCGGACCTACGAGCAGTACTTC. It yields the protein CASSPDLAPRTYEQYF.

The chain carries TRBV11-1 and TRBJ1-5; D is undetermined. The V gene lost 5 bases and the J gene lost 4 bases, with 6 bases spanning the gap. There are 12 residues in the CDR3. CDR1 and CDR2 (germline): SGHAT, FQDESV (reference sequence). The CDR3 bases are TGTGCCAGCAGCAACCAGAATCAGCCCCAGCATTTT. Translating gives CASSNQNQPQHF. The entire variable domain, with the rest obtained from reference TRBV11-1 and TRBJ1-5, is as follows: EAEVAQSPRYKITEKSQAVAFWCDPISGHATLYWYRQILGQGPELLVQFQDESVVDDSQLPKDRFSAERLKGVDSTLKIQPAELGDSAMYLCASSNQNQPQHFGDGTRLSIL.

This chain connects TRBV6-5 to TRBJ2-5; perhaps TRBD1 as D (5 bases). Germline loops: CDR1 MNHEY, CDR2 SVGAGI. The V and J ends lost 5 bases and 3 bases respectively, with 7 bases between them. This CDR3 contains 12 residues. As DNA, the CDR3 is TGTGCCAGCAGTACCAGGGAAGAGACCCAGTACTTC. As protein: CASSTREETQYF.

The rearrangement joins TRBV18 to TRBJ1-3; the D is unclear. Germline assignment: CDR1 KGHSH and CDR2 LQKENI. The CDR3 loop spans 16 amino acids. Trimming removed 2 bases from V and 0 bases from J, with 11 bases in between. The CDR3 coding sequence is TGTGCCAGCTCACCAGCCCCAGGATTCTCTGGAAACACCATATATTTT. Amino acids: CASSPAPGFSGNTIYF.

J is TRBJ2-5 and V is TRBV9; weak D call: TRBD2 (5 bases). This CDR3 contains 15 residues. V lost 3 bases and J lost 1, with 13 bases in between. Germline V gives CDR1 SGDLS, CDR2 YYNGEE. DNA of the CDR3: TGTGCCAGCAGCGCCCGGGGTTTTACCCAAGAGACCCAGTACTTC. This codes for CASSARGFTQETQYF.